These 10 T cell receptor beta chains share one sample of origin, sequenced in a study of blood T cell repertoires in COVID-19. Method: immunoSEQ multiplex PCR; TCRdb's copy keeps in-frame clones and lacks some. In the table there are roughly 200,000 clones, more than 75% of which are singletons. The sample was peripheral blood. The source of these receptors is an older person with COVID-19, enrolled during active disease.

The V gene is TRBV5-6, the J gene TRBJ1-6; D not certain. V shed 4 bases and J shed 1 base, with 12 bases lying between them. Germline V CDR1 and CDR2: SGHDT, YYEEEE. The CDR3 contains 16 residues. The CDR3 is CASSTGSGSYNSPLHF. CDR3 DNA sequence: TGTGCCAGCAGCACGGGGAGTGGATCCTATAATTCACCCCTCCACTTT.

The table lists this clone with a few counts. The chain carries TRBV5-1 and TRBJ2-3, with 14 bases aligning to TRBD2. This CDR3 has 16 amino acids. Germline CDR1 is SGHRS and CDR2 is YFSETQ. Germline trimming cut 5 bases from V and 6 bases from J; bases unmatched to any gene: 8. The CDR3 loop is CASRPQTSGGGDTQYF. The CDR3, as DNA: TGCGCCAGCAGACCGCAGACTAGCGGGGGGGGTGATACGCAGTATTTT.

This clone was seen only once. The rearrangement joins TRBV28 to TRBJ1-6; 9 bases are a match to TRBD1. The CDR3 consists of 14 residues. Germline values: CDR1 MDHEN, CDR2 SYDVKM. Losses at the gene ends were 7 bases for V and 15 bases for J; bases not matched to a gene: 13. CDR3 residues: CASTITGGRANLHF. Written as DNA, the CDR3 is TGTGCCAGCACCATAACAGGGGGCCGGGCGAACCTCCACTTT.

In this sample, this clone turned up once. The chain has TRBV15 and TRBJ1-4, with 9 bases that match TRBD1. The J segment lost 4 bases and the V segment lost 1 base, leaving 4 bases of the junction unmatched. The CDR3 totals 16 residues. Germline CDR1 LNHNV, CDR2 YYDKDF (reference sequence). The CDR3 DNA follows: TGTGCCACCAGCAGAGGGGGACAGGGTGTTAATGAAAAACTGTTTTTT. It translates to CATSRGGQGVNEKLFF.

This chain links TRBV5-6 with TRBJ1-1; possible D gene TRBD1, 5 bases. This CDR3 is 15 amino acids long. The germline V and J ends were trimmed by 0 bases and 3 bases, with 12 bases remaining between them. From germline, CDR1 is SGHDT and CDR2 YYEEEE. CDR3 coding DNA: TGTGCCAGCAGCTTGGGATGGGCGGGGGACACTGAAGCTTTCTTT. It translates to CASSLGWAGDTEAFF.

In this sample, this clone turned up a few times. DNA of the CDR3: TGTGCCAGCAGCTCTCGGACAGGGACGACGGAAGAGACCCAGTACTTC. Translated: CASSSRTGTTEETQYF. This sequence joins TRBV7-9 and TRBJ2-5; TRBD1 agrees at 8 bases. Germline trimming cut 4 bases from V and 3 bases from J; bases unmatched to any gene: 10. The CDR3 is 16 amino acids. Per the germline V gene, CDR1 is SEHNR and CDR2 is FQNEAQ (reference sequence). Variable domain in full (rest from reference TRBV7-9 and TRBJ2-5): DTGVSQNPRHKITKRGQNVTFRCDPISEHNRLYWYRQTLGQGPEFLTYFQNEAQLEKSRLLSDRFSAERPKGSFSTLEIQRTEQGDSAMYLCASSSRTGTTEETQYFGPGTRLLVL.

The J gene is TRBJ1-1, the V gene TRBV4-3; 11 bases agree with TRBD1. Per germline, CDR1 LGHNA and CDR2 YSLEER. The CDR3 length is 16 residues. V shed 1 base and J 4 bases; nucleotides not matched to a gene: 5. CDR3 loop: CASSQGLGQGGTEAFF. For the CDR3, the DNA is TGCGCCAGCAGCCAAGGTTTGGGACAGGGGGGCACTGAAGCTTTCTTT.

V usage is TRBV7-2 and J usage is TRBJ1-2; tentatively, D is TRBD1 (6 bases). The CDR3 is made up of 13 amino acids. CDR1 is SGHTA and CDR2 is FQGNSA in the germline V gene. The V end lost 0 bases, the J end lost 4 bases, and 6 bases lay between the germline ends. CDR3 loop: CASSLAGGYGYTF. CDR3 nucleotides: TGTGCCAGCAGCTTAGCAGGGGGCTATGGCTACACCTTC.

The chain employs TRBV11-2 and TRBJ1-1; D unresolved. Germline-derived CDR1 and CDR2 are SGHAT and FQNNGV. The CDR3 runs 13 residues. The germline V and J ends were trimmed by 5 bases and 1 base, with 8 bases remaining between them. The CDR3 region is CASSTNTNTEAFF. As DNA, the CDR3 is TGTGCCAGCAGCACCAACACGAACACTGAAGCTTTCTTT.

V and J are TRBV4-1 and TRBJ2-1, with D uncertain. Per germline, CDR1 MGHRA and CDR2 YSYEKL. This CDR3 contains 21 residues. Trimming took 1 base from V and 0 from J, leaving 25 bases between them. Written as DNA, the CDR3 is TGCGCCAGCAGCCAAGTTACCGCCGAGACTCAATACCCTAGCTCCTACAATGAGCAGTTCTTC. Translated: CASSQVTAETQYPSSYNEQFF.